This T cell receptor (beta chain) was identified during a study of blood T cell repertoires in COVID-19. Background on the study: T cells, B-cell-depleted T cells, or PBMCs provided the cDNA or gDNA that served as material.

Measured with immunoSEQ multiplex PCR; TCRdb has only the in-frame clones, and not every one. The sample lists 75,000 to 95,000 clones, around four fifths occurring once. Per the germline V gene, CDR1 is SNHLY and CDR2 is FYNNEI. This CDR3 is 15 amino acids long. Between the trimmed V and J ends, which lost 1 base and 5 bases, there was a span of 14 bases. The chain carries TRBV2 and TRBJ2-5, with a possible D match to TRBD2 (6 bases). The clonotype was recovered from a man at least 80 years old with active or convalescent COVID-19. Sequenced material: peripheral blood. CDR3 DNA sequence: TGTGCCAGCAGTGAAGATCGGGGGAAGTGGGAGACCCAGTACTTC. Residues: CASSEDRGKWETQYF.